This TCR beta chain originates from a study of blood T cell repertoires in COVID-19. Study-level background: PBMCs, B-cell-depleted T cells, or T cells provided the cDNA or gDNA that made up the material.

Only in-frame clones appear in the TCRdb table, and some are missing; sequencing was by immunoSEQ multiplex PCR. Of about 40,000 clones listed, roughly nine tenths were seen once; the top ten hold 15% to 20%. There are 14 residues in the CDR3. CDR1 and CDR2 from the germline V gene are SGHTA and FQGNSA. With V trimmed by 0 bases and J by 7 bases, 3 bases remained unmatched. The specimen was peripheral blood. This clonotype was sampled from a man aged 50 or older in a cohort sampled during active COVID-19. The rearrangement links TRBV7-2 to TRBJ1-2; 9 nucleotides align to TRBD1. CDR3 loop: CASSLAPTGGGYTF. The CDR3 DNA follows: TGTGCCAGCAGCTTAGCTCCGACAGGGGGTGGCTACACCTTC.